The 26 T cell receptor beta chains below all came from one sample that was sequenced in a study of T cells in Graves' hyperthyroidism and ophthalmopathy. What was amplified from RNA transcripts were TCR beta CDR3 regions. HTBI primers drove first-round RT-PCR of the TCR CDR3. TCRdb reprocessed the multiplex PCR reads via MiXCR and lists one record per CDR3 protein. The sample has 250,000 to 300,000 distinct CDR3 sequences; about 13% are singletons. Input material: blood. The receptors shown here come from a woman in her thirties or forties with Graves' hyperthyroidism.

This clonotype has at least ten counts. The chain recombines TRBV29-1 with TRBJ2-5; tentatively, D is TRBD1 (6 bases). CDR3 length: 14 residues. V was trimmed by 4 bases and J by 5 bases, leaving 17 bases between them. Germline V gene lookup returns CDR1 SQVTM and CDR2 ANQGSEA. The CDR3, as DNA: TGCAGCGTTGGTCGCAGGGGTATTTCGGAGACCCAGTACTTC. This gives the protein CSVGRRGISETQYF.

In its sample, this clonotype was seen once. This may come from a read error, since a much larger clone is one base off. Since no conserved phenylalanine or tryptophan closes the CDR3, a read error is the likely cause. This chain connects TRBV29-1 to TRBJ2-5; 8 bases line up with TRBD2. The CDR3 has 12 amino acids. Germline CDR1 and CDR2: SQVTM and ANQGSEA. V lost 5 bases and J lost 2; bases outside the gene matches: 1. Written as DNA, the CDR3 is TGCAGCGTTAGCGGGAGACAAGAGACCCAGTACTCC. Protein: CSVSGRQETQYS.

This clonotype was detected many times. The CDR3 DNA follows: TGTGCCAGCAGTGATCCCGGGGGGGGCTACACCTTC. This translates into CASSDPGGGYTF. V is TRBV2 and J is TRBJ1-2; TRBD1 might be the D (5 bases). V shed 3 bases and J shed 8 bases, with 10 bases lying between them. CDR3 size: 12 residues. Looked up from germline, CDR1 is SNHLY and CDR2 is FYNNEI.

This clonotype was found many times. The gene calls are TRBV6-1 and TRBJ1-1, with TRBD1 as a possible D gene (5 bases). Germline-derived CDR1 and CDR2 are MNHNS and SASEGT. V was trimmed by 6 bases and J by 1 base, leaving 12 bases between them. CDR3 size: 14 residues. The CDR3 bases are TGTGCCAGCAGCCGGGACGGGTCGAACACTGAAGCTTTCTTT. Protein product: CASSRDGSNTEAFF.

This clonotype occurred a few times. The chain uses TRBV7-2 and TRBJ2-1, with 7 bases identical to TRBD2. The CDR3 totals 15 residues. The V and J ends lost 3 bases and 5 bases, in that order; junction bases with no gene match: 7. From germline, CDR1 is SGHTA and CDR2 FQGNSA. The CDR3 DNA reads as TGTGCCAGCAGCTTCTGGGGGAGGGACCACAATGAGCAGTTCTTC. This gives the protein CASSFWGRDHNEQFF.

The J gene is TRBJ2-7, the V gene TRBV7-2, with D tentatively TRBD1 or TRBD2 (5 bases each). Germline CDR1 is SGHTA and CDR2 is FQGNSA. CDR3 size: 15 residues. Trimming removed 5 bases at V and 0 bases at J, with 14 bases between. The CDR3 loop reads CASSRDRLSSYEQYF. The DNA for the CDR3 is TGTGCCAGCAGCCGGGACCGACTGAGCTCCTACGAGCAGTACTTC.

The chain is built from TRBV14 and TRBJ2-2; D call uncertain. The CDR3 is 14 amino acids. V lost 6 bases and J 5 bases, leaving 13 bases between the germline ends. CDR1 is SGHDN, CDR2 FVKESK, per germline. The CDR3 loop reads CASRRRSETGELFF. The CDR3 region has the DNA TGTGCCAGCAGAAGACGCTCGGAAACCGGGGAGCTGTTTTTT.

This clonotype has a count of ten or more. The V call is TRBV6-6, the J call TRBJ2-7; a possible D gene is TRBD2 (6 bases). V was pared by 0 bases and J by 6 bases, with 18 bases between. Germline V gene sequence: CDR1 MNHNY, CDR2 SVGAGI (reference sequence). The CDR3 runs 16 residues. The CDR3 protein is CASSYSSFVGRREQYF. CDR3 bases: TGTGCCAGCAGTTACTCGAGTTTCGTAGGGAGGCGCGAGCAGTACTTC.

This clonotype was seen at least ten times. The chain uses TRBV12-3 or TRBV12-4 and TRBJ2-1; 8 bases fit TRBD2. Losses at the gene ends were 9 bases for V and 4 bases for J; bases not matched to a gene: 11. The CDR3 covers 15 residues. CDR3 bases: TGTGCCAGTCAACCAGCGGGAGTAACGTACAATGAGCAGTTCTTC. It is translated as CASQPAGVTYNEQFF.

This clonotype was counted at least ten times. V and J are TRBV28 and TRBJ2-1; the match to TRBD2 covers 11 bases. Germline loops: CDR1 MDHEN, CDR2 SYDVKM. This CDR3 has 19 residues. Trimming cost V 3 bases and J 8 bases; bases outside gene matches: 18. The CDR3 DNA follows: TGTGCCAGCAGTTTCCCACCCGGCGTTACTAGCGGGAGTACGTATGAGCAGTTCTTC. It specifies CASSFPPGVTSGSTYEQFF. Based on the CDR3 plus reference TRBV28 and TRBJ2-1, the full variable domain is DVKVTQSSRYLVKRTGEKVFLECVQDMDHENMFWYRQDPGLGLRLIYFSYDVKMKEKGDIPEGYSVSREKKERFSLILESASTNQTSMYLCASSFPPGVTSGSTYEQFFGPGTRLTVL.

This clonotype showed up many times. Written as DNA, the CDR3 is TGCAGTGCGAGACAGGGGGCGGATGAGCAGTACTTC. It yields the protein CSARQGADEQYF. The chain recombines TRBV20-1 with TRBJ2-7, with 10 bases lining up with TRBD1. V gave up 6 bases and J gave up 7 bases; unmatched junction bases: 6. The CDR3 is 12 residues long. From germline, CDR1 is DFQATT and CDR2 SNEGSKA (reference sequence).

On this clonotype: Just one base apart from a much larger clone, this may be a read error. The chain recombines TRBV2 with TRBJ1-1; TRBD1 matches 9 bases. J gave up 5 bases and V 7 bases, and 5 bases lay outside the gene matches. The CDR3 sequence is 13 residues long. Germline V gene lookup returns CDR1 SNHLY and CDR2 FYNNEI. The CDR3 protein is CASKNRGPTEAFF. The CDR3 bases are TGTGCCAGCAAAAACAGGGGGCCAACTGAAGCTTTCTTT.

The chain has TRBV20-1 and TRBJ2-7; D unclear. Germline V lookup: CDR1 DFQATT, CDR2 SNEGSKA (reference sequence). CDR3 length: 12 amino acids. V was trimmed by 3 bases and J by 2 bases, leaving 8 bases between them. CDR3 region: CSARPSTYEQYF. Written as DNA, the CDR3 is TGCAGTGCTAGGCCCTCGACCTACGAGCAGTACTTC.

This chain uses TRBV5-5 with TRBJ2-3; no firm D call. This CDR3 contains 14 residues. V gave up 2 bases and J gave up 2 bases, with 9 bases separating them. Germline V CDR1 and CDR2: SGHKS, YYEKEE (reference sequence). The DNA for the CDR3 is TGTGCCAGCAGCTTTGTAACTGTCACAGATACGCAGTATTTT. Translated, it gives CASSFVTVTDTQYF.

This clonotype was observed at least ten times. This sequence joins TRBV29-1 and TRBJ1-1; 9 bases match TRBD1. This CDR3 comprises 16 residues. J was trimmed by 3 bases and V by 5 bases; bases with no gene match: 13. Germline V gene lookup returns CDR1 SQVTM and CDR2 ANQGSEA. The CDR3 sequence: CSVSSGQGSLYTEAFF. The CDR3 DNA follows: TGCAGCGTTTCATCCGGACAGGGGTCTTTATACACTGAAGCTTTCTTT. Supplemented by reference TRBV29-1 and TRBJ1-1, the full variable domain reads SAVISQKPSRDICQRGTSLTIQCQVDSQVTMMFWYRQQPGQSLTLIATANQGSEATYESGFVIDKFPISRPNLTFSTLTVSNMSPEDSSIYLCSVSSGQGSLYTEAFFGQGTRLTVV.

This chain joins TRBV10-1 and TRBJ2-1; D assignment may be TRBD1 or TRBD2 (6 bases each). Germline CDR1 WNHNN, CDR2 SYGVQD (reference sequence). V dropped 2 bases and J dropped 4 bases, with 15 bases sitting between them. The CDR3 sequence is 16 residues long. In DNA, the CDR3 is TGCGCCAGCAGTGAGACGACAGGAGGGGTATACAATGAGCAGTTCTTC. This gives the protein CASSETTGGVYNEQFF.

The chain employs TRBV5-6 and TRBJ2-7, with D possibly being TRBD2 (7 bases). V shed 4 bases and J shed 6 bases, with 17 bases lying between them. Germline V gives CDR1 SGHDT, CDR2 YYEEEE. CDR3 length equals 14 residues. The DNA of the CDR3 is TGTGCCAGCAGCGGGGGGGGGGCCCGGGGCGAGCAGTACTTC. Its protein is CASSGGGARGEQYF.

This clonotype was picked up a small number of times. The chain is built from TRBV19 and TRBJ1-1; D unclear. V lost 6 bases, J lost 7 bases, and 18 bases lay in between. This CDR3 region has 14 residues. Germline values: CDR1 LNHDA, CDR2 SQIVND (reference sequence). CDR3: CASSDNSAGLEAFF. CDR3 in DNA: TGTGCCAGTAGCGACAATAGCGCGGGCCTTGAAGCTTTCTTT.

This clonotype showed up many times. The J gene is TRBJ1-5, the V gene TRBV6-5; D gene uncertain. Between the trimmed V and J ends, which lost 4 bases and 0 bases, there was a span of 22 bases. CDR3 length equals 19 residues. CDR1 MNHEY and CDR2 SVGAGI come from the germline V gene. In nucleotides, the CDR3 is TGTGCCAGCAGTTCCTCGATCCCCGTACCTTCTTATAGCAATCAGCCCCAGCATTTT. The encoded protein is CASSSSIPVPSYSNQPQHF.

This clonotype was observed at least ten times. This chain uses TRBV9 with TRBJ2-1, with a weak D call TRBD2 (6 bases). The CDR3 covers 15 residues. Trimming took 0 bases from V and 5 from J, leaving 12 bases between them. In germline, CDR1 is SGDLS, CDR2 YYNGEE. CDR3 sequence reads: CASSVVPSADNEQFF. CDR3 DNA sequence: TGTGCCAGCAGCGTAGTTCCTAGCGCCGACAATGAGCAGTTCTTC.

This clonotype was counted at least ten times. CDR3 in DNA: TGCAGTGCTCAGACAGGGGACTATGGCTACACCTTC. It yields the protein CSAQTGDYGYTF. The chain links TRBV20-1 to TRBJ1-2; the match to TRBD1 covers 8 bases. The CDR3 length is 12 residues. V lost 5 bases to trimming and J lost 3 bases; unmatched junction nucleotides: 2. Germline-derived CDR1 and CDR2 are DFQATT and SNEGSKA (reference sequence).

This chain uses TRBV24-1 with TRBJ1-2, with D perhaps TRBD1 (5 bases). Trimming cost V 3 bases and J 4 bases, with 8 bases left between them. This CDR3 spans 13 amino acids. The germline V gene has CDR1 KGHDR and CDR2 SFDVKD. The CDR3, as DNA: TGTGCCACCAGTGATGACAGCATCTATGGCTACACCTTC. This sequence encodes CATSDDSIYGYTF.

At least ten counts were recorded for this clonotype. This chain connects TRBV19 to TRBJ1-5; 9 positions agree with TRBD1. Germline assignment: CDR1 LNHDA and CDR2 SQIVND (reference sequence). The CDR3 loop spans 17 amino acids. Trimming removed 3 bases from V and 0 bases from J; junction bases left unmatched: 6. The CDR3 region has the DNA TGTGCCAGTAGTATTACAGGGGGCGCTTATAGCAATCAGCCCCAGCATTTT. This sequence encodes CASSITGGAYSNQPQHF.

The gene calls are TRBV19 and TRBJ2-1, with 9 bases that match TRBD2. The germline gives CDR1 LNHDA, CDR2 SQIVND (reference sequence). V was clipped by 1 base and J by 4 bases; unmatched bases: 2. The CDR3 runs to 15 residues. CDR3 in amino acids: CASSIGGGDYNEQFF. The CDR3 DNA is TGTGCCAGTAGTATAGGCGGGGGGGATTACAATGAGCAGTTCTTC. The entire variable domain, with the rest obtained from reference TRBV19 and TRBJ2-1, is as follows: DGGITQSPKYLFRKEGQNVTLSCEQNLNHDAMYWYRQDPGQGLRLIYYSQIVNDFQKGDIAEGYSVSREKKESFPLTVTSAQKNPTAFYLCASSIGGGDYNEQFFGPGTRLTVL.

This clonotype came up many times. The chain has TRBV20-1 and TRBJ2-7; a weak D match, TRBD2 (6 bases). V was pared by 6 bases and J by 1 base, with 16 bases between. Germline V gene lookup returns CDR1 DFQATT and CDR2 SNEGSKA (reference sequence). The CDR3 is 14 residues long. The CDR3 here is CSAPHSGGSYEQYF. CDR3 sequence (DNA): TGCAGTGCCCCCCACTCCGGGGGTTCCTACGAGCAGTACTTC.

The chain has TRBV29-1 and TRBJ2-1; 13 positions match TRBD2. Germline values: CDR1 SQVTM, CDR2 ANQGSEA. CDR3 length: 13 residues. Trimming took 7 bases from V and 9 from J; bases not matched to a gene: 6. The CDR3 protein is CSAGLAGVSEQFF. The CDR3 nucleotides read TGCAGCGCCGGACTAGCGGGAGTGAGTGAGCAGTTCTTC.